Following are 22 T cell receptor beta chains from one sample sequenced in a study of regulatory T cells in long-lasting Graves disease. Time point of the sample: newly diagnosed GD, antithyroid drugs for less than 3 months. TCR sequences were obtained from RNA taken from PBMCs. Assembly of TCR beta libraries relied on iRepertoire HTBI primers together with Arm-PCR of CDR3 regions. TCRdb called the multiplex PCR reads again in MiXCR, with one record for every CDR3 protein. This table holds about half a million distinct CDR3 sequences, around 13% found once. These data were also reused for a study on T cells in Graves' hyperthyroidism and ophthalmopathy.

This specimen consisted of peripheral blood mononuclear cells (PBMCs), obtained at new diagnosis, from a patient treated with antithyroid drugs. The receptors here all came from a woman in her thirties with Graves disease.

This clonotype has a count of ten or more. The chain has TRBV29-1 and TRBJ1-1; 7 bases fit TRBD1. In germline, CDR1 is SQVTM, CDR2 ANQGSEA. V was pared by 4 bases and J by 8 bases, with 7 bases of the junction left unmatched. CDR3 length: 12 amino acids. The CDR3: CSVVKTGTEAFF. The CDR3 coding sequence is TGCAGCGTTGTAAAGACAGGGACCGAAGCTTTCTTT.

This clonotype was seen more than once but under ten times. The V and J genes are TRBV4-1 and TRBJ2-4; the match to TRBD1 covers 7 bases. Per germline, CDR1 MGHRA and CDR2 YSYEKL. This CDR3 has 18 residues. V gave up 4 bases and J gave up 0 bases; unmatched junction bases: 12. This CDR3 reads CASSPGQASSLAKNIQYF. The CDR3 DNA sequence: TGCGCCAGCAGCCCCGGACAGGCGTCCTCTCTAGCCAAAAACATTCAGTACTTC.

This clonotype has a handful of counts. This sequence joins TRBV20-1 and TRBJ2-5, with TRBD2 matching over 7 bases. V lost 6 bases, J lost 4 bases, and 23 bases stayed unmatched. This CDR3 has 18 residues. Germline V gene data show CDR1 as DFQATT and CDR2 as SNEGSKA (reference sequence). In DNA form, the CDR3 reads TGCAGTGCGAGATCCTTGCGGCTAGCGGAACTCGGGGGAGAGACCCAGTACTTC. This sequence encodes CSARSLRLAELGGETQYF.

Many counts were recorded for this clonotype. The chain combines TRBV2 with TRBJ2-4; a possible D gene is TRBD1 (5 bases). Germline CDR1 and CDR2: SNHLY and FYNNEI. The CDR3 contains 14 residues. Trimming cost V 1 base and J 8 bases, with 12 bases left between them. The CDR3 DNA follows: TGTGCCAGCAGTGAAGAAAGGGGCGAGGACATTCAGTACTTC. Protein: CASSEERGEDIQYF. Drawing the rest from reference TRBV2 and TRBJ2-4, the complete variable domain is EPEVTQTPSHQVTQMGQEVILRCVPISNHLYFYWYRQILGQKVEFLVSFYNNEISEKSEIFDDQFSVERPDGSNFTLKIRSTKLEDSAMYFCASSEERGEDIQYFGAGTRLSVL.

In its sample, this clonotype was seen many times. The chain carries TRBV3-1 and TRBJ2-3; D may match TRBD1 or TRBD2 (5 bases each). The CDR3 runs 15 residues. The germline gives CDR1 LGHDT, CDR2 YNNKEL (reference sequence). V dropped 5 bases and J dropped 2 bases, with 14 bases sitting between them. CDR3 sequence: CASSFRDGPTDTQYF. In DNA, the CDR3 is TGTGCCAGCAGCTTCCGGGACGGACCCACAGATACGCAGTATTTT.

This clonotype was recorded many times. The CDR3 spells CASSRSVGFYEQYF. CDR3 DNA: TGTGCCAGCAGTCGGAGCGTAGGGTTTTACGAGCAGTACTTC. This rearrangement joins TRBV28 to TRBJ2-7; D is unclear. Trimming shortened V by 5 bases and J by 4 bases, and 15 bases separated the two germline ends. Germline V gives CDR1 MDHEN, CDR2 SYDVKM. This CDR3 comprises 14 residues.

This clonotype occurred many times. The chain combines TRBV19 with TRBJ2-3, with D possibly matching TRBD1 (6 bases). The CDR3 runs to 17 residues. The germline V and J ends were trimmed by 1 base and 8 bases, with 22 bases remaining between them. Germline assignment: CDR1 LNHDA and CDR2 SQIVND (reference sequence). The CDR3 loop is CASSIGVWGTAQGTQYF. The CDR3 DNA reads TGTGCCAGTAGTATAGGTGTATGGGGGACCGCACAGGGTACGCAGTATTTT.

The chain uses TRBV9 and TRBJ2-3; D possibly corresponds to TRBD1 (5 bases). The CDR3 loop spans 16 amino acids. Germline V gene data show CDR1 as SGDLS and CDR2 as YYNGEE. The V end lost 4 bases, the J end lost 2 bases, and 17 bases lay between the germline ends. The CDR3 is CASSPRRGRSTDTQYF. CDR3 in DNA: TGTGCCAGCAGCCCCCGAAGGGGCAGATCCACAGATACGCAGTATTTT.

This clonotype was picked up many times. The CDR3 DNA reads as TGTGCCAGCAGCCCGACAGGGAACTCCTACAATGAGCAGTTCTTC. This codes for CASSPTGNSYNEQFF. V gene TRBV5-5 combines with J gene TRBJ2-1; 7 bases agree with TRBD1. CDR3 length: 15 amino acids. Germline V gives CDR1 SGHKS, CDR2 YYEKEE (reference sequence). Trimming cost V 4 bases and J 0 bases; bases outside gene matches: 4.

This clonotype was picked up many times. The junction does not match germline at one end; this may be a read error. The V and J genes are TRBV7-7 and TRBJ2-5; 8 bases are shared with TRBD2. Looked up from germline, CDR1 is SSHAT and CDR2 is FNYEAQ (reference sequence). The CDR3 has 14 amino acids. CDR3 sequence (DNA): TGTGCTAGCAGCCGGAACCTAGCGGGAGAGACCCAGTACTTC. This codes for CASSRNLAGETQYF.

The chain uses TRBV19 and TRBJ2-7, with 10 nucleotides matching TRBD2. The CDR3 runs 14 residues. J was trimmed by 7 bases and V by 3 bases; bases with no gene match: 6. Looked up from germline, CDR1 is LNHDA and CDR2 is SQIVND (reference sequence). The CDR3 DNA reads TGTGCCAGTAGTATTCTAGCGGGAGTGAGGGAGCAGTACTTC. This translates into CASSILAGVREQYF.

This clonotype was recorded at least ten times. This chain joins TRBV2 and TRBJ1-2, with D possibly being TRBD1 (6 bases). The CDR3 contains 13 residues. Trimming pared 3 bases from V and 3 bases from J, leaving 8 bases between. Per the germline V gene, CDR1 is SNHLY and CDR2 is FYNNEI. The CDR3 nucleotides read TGTGCCAGCAGTGAGAGGGGGGACTATGGCTACACCTTC. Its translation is CASSERGDYGYTF.

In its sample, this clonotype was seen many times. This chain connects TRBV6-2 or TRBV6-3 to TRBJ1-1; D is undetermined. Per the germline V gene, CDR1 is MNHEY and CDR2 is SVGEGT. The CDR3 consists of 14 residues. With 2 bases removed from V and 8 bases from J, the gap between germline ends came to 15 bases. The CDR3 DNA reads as TGTGCCAGCAGTTACGTGGGTCCGACGGGGGAAGCTTTCTTT. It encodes CASSYVGPTGEAFF.

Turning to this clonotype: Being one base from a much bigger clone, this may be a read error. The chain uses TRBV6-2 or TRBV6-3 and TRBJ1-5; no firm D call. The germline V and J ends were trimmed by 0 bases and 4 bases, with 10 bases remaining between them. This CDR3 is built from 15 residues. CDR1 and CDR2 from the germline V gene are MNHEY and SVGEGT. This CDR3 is CASSYSSRLNQPQHF. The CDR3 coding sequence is TGTGCCAGCAGTTACTCGAGTAGGCTAAATCAGCCCCAGCATTTT.

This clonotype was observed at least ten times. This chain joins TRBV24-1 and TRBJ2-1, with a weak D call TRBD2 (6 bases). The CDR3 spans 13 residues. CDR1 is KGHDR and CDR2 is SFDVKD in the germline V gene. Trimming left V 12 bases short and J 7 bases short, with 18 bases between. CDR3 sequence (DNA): TGTGCCTCCACTATACGGGGGAGTAATGAGCAGTTCTTC. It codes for CASTIRGSNEQFF.

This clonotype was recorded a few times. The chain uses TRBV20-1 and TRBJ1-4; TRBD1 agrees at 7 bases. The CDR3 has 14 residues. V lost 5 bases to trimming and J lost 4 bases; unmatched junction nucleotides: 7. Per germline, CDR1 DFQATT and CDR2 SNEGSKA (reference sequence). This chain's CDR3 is CSAWGGQVNEKLFF. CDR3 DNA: TGCAGTGCTTGGGGCGGACAGGTTAATGAAAAACTGTTTTTT.

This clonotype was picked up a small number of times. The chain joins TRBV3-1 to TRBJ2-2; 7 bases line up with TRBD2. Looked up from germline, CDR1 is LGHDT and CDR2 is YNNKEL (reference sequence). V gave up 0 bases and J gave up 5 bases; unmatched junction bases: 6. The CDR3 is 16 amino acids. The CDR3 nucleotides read TGTGCCAGCAGCCAAGACCTAGCGGTACAAACCGGGGAGCTGTTTTTT. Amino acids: CASSQDLAVQTGELFF.

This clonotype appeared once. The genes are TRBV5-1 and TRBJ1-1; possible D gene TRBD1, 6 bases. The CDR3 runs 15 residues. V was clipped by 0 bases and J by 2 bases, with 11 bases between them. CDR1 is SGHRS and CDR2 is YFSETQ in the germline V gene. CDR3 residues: CASSLGTVTNTEAFF. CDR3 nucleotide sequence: TGCGCCAGCAGCTTGGGGACAGTAACTAACACTGAAGCTTTCTTT. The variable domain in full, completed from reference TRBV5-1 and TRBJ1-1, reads KAGVTQTPRYLIKTRGQQVTLSCSPISGHRSVSWYQQTPGQGLQFLFEYFSETQRNKGNFPGRFSGRQFSNSRSEMNVSTLELGDSALYLCASSLGTVTNTEAFFGQGTRLTVV.

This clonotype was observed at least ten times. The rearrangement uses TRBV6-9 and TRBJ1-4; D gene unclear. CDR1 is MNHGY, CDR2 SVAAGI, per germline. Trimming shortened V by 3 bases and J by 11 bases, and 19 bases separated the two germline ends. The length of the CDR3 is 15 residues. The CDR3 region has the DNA TGTGCCAGCAGTTACTCTCCCGACTTTGTCGGGAAACTGTTTTTT. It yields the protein CASSYSPDFVGKLFF.

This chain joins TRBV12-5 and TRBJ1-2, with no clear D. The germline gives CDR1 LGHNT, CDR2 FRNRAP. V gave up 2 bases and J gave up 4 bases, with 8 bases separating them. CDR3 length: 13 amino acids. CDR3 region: CASGLTSGYGYTF. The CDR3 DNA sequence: TGTGCTAGTGGTTTGACGTCAGGCTATGGCTACACCTTC.

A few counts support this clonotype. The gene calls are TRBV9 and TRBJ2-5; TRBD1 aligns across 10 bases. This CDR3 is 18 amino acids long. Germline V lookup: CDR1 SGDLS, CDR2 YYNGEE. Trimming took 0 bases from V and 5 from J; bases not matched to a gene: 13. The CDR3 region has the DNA TGTGCCAGCAGCGTAGCCGGGACAGGGGCCGTGGTAGGGGAGACCCAGTACTTC. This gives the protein CASSVAGTGAVVGETQYF.

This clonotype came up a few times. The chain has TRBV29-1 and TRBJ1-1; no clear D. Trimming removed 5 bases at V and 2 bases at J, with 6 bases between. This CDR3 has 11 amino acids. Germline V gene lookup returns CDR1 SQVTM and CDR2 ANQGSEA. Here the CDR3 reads CSVTRNTEAFF. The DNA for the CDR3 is TGCAGCGTTACACGAAACACTGAAGCTTTCTTT.